This T cell receptor (beta chain) was sequenced for a study of PD-L1 blockade in urothelial cancer (dated 2017 in TCRdb). Regarding the research as a whole: Every patient began therapy in about 2014 and was given atezolizumab 1,200 mg intravenously every 3 weeks. In the same patients who had TCR sequencing, pretreatment tumors also underwent whole exome sequencing and RNA sequencing. TCR sequencing covered pretreatment tumor samples and matched, serially collected peripheral blood taken before and after atezolizumab treatment. Durable clinical benefit was achieved by nine patients and was not achieved by 20 patients. Blood samples yielded a median of 141,255 T cells and some 80,000 unique TCRs, with median clonality about 0.08. Blood samples were analyzed 3 weeks after the start of treatment (second dose) and 6 weeks after the start of treatment. Over 28 patients had pretreatment blood TCR-seq, some 25 had at least one posttreatment blood collection, and some 25 had tumor TCR-seq. An ECOG performance status of 0 or 1 was recorded for the patients, and 0 to 3 prior chemotherapy regimens had been received by the patients. About 85% of the roughly 29 patients were identified as males with urothelial cancer of bladder origin, and a prior smoking history was reported by 18 of 29 patients. The study, an exploratory multi-omic analysis, examined somatic, immune and clinical correlates of response to PD-L1 blockade with atezolizumab in urothelial cancer. Durable clinical benefit meant progression-free survival longer than 6 months, and TCR features were also tested against progression-free and overall survival. Beyond this particular receptor, the publication reports: Patients with durable benefit showed greater expansion of tumor-associated TCR clones in peripheral blood 3 weeks after starting treatment (n ≈ 21, p = 0.022). Because of the small sample size (n of about 30) and the many exploratory analyses performed, the results are intended to be regarded as hypothesis-generating. Improved progression-free and overall survival was associated with having pretreatment peripheral blood TCR clonality below the median.

Sample time point, as interpreted from the label and publication: peripheral blood 6 weeks after treatment start. A total of 25 to 35 patients with locally advanced or metastatic urothelial carcinoma, treated at Memorial Sloan Kettering on a trial protocol, made up the cohort. Peripheral blood mononuclear cells were collected pretreatment and during treatment, with between 1 and 8 total time points per patient. The Qiagen DNeasy Blood extraction kit was used to purify genomic DNA from total PBMCs and tumor samples. Collected pretreatment and during treatment, PBMCs were isolated and stored as previously described. Worth noting for this clone: It lacks a known antigen. Base qualities are missing; no much larger clone stands one base away.

Synthetic TCR analog templates were spiked into each PCR to estimate absolute template abundance from read counts. TCRbeta CDR3 regions were amplified from genomic DNA with bias-controlled V and J gene primers using the immunoSEQ assay. Sequencing of rearranged TCRbeta segments was done at approximately 20X coverage. As for how the authors treated the data: Clustering was used to correct sequencing errors, and CDR3s were annotated against IMGT to assign V, D and J genes. Downstream analyses used only productive TCRbeta rearrangements and left out out-of-frame or stop-codon sequences. To compute clonality, Shannon entropy was normalized by the log of the number of unique productive sequences and then subtracted from one. Clones differing between time points or between blood and tumor were identified by Fisher's exact test with Benjamini-Hochberg correction at adjusted p below 0.01. TCRdb took this table from immuneACCESS and kept in-frame rearrangements with V and J called. Such tables lack part of the clones; where checked against another copy, unresolved V genes explain under half of the gap, and the rest is unexplained. V and J calls and clone size are copied from that table; D and trimming were computed from the DNA. The table for this sample lists tens of thousands of clones; approximately 80% of them were counted only once. The ten largest clones capture 3% to 3.5% of the sample.

Cut back by 10 bases and 9 bases, the V and J ends lie 13 bases apart. CDR1 and CDR2, per the germline V gene, are ENHRY and SYGVKD. The CDR3 measures 11 amino acids from cysteine to phenylalanine. The kept DNA is CDR3 alone, 33 bases in frame from the first base. The chain was built from TRBV10-3 and TRBJ2-1; a tentative D match to TRBD1 spans 8 bases. The clonotype originates from a man in his sixties or seventies with urothelial cancer. Sample: PBMCs, taken around atezolizumab (anti-PD-L1) treatment. The CDR3 loop reads CATQGEGEQFF. DNA sequence: TGTGCCACACAGGGGGAGGGTGAGCAGTTCTTC.